This TCR beta chain was sequenced in a study of cytomegalovirus exposure and HLA in healthy donors. The CDR3 loop spans 17 amino acids. The V gene end was trimmed by 4 bases and the J gene end by 2 bases; junction bases not matched to a gene: 4. Germline-derived CDR1 and CDR2 are MNHEY and SMNVEV (reference sequence). Profiled with immunoSEQ multiplex PCR; TCRdb holds only in-frame clones, not every one. The data contain 180,000 or so clones, roughly 86% of them singletons. This chain joins TRBV27 and TRBJ2-3, with 15 bases aligning to TRBD2. The specimen sequenced was PBMCs. This clonotype originated in a man aged 25 to 45 in good health and CMV-seropositive. The CDR3 bases are TGTGCCAGCAGTTCCTGGACTAGCGGGAGGGTCACAGATACGCAGTATTTT. Encoded protein: CASSSWTSGRVTDTQYF.